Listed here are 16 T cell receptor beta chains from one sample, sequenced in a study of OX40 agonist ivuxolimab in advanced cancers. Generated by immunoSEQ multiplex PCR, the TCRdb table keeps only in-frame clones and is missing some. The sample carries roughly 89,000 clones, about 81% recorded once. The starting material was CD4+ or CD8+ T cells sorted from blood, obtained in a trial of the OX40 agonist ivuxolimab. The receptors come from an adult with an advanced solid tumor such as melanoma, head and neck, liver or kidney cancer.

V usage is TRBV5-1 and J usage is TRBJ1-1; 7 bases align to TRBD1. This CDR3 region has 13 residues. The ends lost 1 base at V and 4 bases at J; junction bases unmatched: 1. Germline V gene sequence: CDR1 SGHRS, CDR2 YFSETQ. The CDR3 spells CASSLTGATEAFF. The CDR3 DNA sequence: TGCGCCAGCAGCTTGACAGGGGCCACTGAAGCTTTCTTT.

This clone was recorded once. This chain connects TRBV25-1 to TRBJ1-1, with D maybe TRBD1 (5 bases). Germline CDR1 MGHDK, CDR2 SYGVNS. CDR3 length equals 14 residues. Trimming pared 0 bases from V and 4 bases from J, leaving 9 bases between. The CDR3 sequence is CASSEYLGGTEAFF. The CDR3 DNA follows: TGTGCCAGCAGTGAATATTTGGGGGGCACTGAAGCTTTCTTT.

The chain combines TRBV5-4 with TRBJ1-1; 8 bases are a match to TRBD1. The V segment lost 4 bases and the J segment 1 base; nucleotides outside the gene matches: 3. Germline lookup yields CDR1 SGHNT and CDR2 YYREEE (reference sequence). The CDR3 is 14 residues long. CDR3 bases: TGTGCCAGCAGCCCCGGACAGGGGAACACTGAAGCTTTCTTT. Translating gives CASSPGQGNTEAFF.

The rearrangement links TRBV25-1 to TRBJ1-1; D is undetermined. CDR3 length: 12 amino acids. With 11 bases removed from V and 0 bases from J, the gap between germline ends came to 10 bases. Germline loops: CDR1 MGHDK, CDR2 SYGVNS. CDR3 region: CAPNFMNTEAFF. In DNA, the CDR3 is TGTGCCCCTAATTTTATGAACACTGAAGCTTTCTTT.

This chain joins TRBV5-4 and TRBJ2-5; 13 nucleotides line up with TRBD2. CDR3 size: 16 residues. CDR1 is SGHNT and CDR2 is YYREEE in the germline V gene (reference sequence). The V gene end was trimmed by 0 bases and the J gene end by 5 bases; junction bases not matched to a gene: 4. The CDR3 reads CASSLGTSGGTETQYF. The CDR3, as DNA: TGTGCCAGCAGCTTGGGGACTAGCGGGGGCACGGAGACCCAGTACTTC.

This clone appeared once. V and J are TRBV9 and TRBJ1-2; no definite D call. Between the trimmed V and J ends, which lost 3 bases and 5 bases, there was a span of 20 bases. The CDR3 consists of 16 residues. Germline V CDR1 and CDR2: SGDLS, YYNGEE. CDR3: CASSGNRDSRFYGYTF. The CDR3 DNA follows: TGTGCCAGCAGCGGGAATAGGGATTCCCGATTTTATGGCTACACCTTC.

The DNA of the CDR3 is TGTGCCAGCAGCCTCCAGGGTCCCGCAACCTACGAGCAGTACTTC. Its translation: CASSLQGPATYEQYF. The chain employs TRBV5-6 and TRBJ2-7; D possibly corresponds to TRBD1 (5 bases). The germline V gene encodes CDR1 SGHDT and CDR2 YYEEEE. The CDR3 has 15 residues. Trimming removed 4 bases at V and 2 bases at J, with 16 bases between.

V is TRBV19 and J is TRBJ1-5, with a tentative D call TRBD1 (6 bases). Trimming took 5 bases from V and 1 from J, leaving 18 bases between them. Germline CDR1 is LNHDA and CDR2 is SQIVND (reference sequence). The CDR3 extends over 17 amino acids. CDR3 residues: CASSRLTGLRSNQPQHF. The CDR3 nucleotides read TGTGCCAGTAGTCGACTCACAGGGTTGCGAAGCAATCAGCCCCAGCATTTT.

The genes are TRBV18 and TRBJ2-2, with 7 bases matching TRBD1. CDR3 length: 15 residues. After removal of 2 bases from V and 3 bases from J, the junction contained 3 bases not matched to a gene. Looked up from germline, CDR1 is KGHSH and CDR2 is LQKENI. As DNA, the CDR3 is TGTGCCAGCTCACCAAACCAGGGGGACACCGGGGAGCTGTTTTTT. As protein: CASSPNQGDTGELFF.

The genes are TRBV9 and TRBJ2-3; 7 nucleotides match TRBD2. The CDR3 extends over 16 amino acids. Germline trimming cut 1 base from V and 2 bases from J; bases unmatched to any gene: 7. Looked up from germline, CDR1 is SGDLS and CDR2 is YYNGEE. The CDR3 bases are TGTGCCAGCAGCGTACGGGGAGCGGGGCCCACAGATACGCAGTATTTT. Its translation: CASSVRGAGPTDTQYF.

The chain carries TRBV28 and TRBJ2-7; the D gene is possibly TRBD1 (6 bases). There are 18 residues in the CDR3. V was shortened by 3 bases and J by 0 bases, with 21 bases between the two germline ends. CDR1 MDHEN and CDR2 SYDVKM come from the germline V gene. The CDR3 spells CASSFLNRPGDISYEQYF. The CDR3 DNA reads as TGTGCCAGCAGTTTCTTAAACCGCCCCGGGGACATCTCCTACGAGCAGTACTTC.

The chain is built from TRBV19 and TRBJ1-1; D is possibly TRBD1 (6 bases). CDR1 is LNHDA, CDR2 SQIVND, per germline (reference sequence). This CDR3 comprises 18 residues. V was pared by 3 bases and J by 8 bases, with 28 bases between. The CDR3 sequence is CASSIGPSRGDTGREAFF. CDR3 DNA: TGTGCCAGTAGTATCGGTCCCTCGCGGGGGGACACCGGAAGGGAAGCTTTCTTT.

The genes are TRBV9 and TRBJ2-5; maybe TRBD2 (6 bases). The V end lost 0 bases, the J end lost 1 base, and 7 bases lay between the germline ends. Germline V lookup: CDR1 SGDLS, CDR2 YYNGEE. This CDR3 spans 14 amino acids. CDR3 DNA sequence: TGTGCCAGCAGCGTAGGGGACTTCCAAGAGACCCAGTACTTC. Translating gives CASSVGDFQETQYF.

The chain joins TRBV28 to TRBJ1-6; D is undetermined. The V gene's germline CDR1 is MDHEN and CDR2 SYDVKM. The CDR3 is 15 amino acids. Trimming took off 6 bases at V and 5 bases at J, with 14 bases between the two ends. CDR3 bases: TGTGCCAGCAGCTTCAACCGGGTAGATAATTCACCCCTCCACTTT. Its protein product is CASSFNRVDNSPLHF.

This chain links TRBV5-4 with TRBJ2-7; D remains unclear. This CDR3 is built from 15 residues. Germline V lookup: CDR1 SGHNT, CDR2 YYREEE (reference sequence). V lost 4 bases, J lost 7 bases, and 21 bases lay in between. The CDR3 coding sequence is TGTGCCAGCAGCAGCTTGGACCGGGCTGACGGAGAGCAGTACTTC. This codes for CASSSLDRADGEQYF. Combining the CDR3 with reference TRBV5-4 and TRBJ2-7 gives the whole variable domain ETGVTQSPTHLIKTRGQQVTLRCSSQSGHNTVSWYQQALGQGPQFIFQYYREEENGRGNFPPRFSGLQFPNYSSELNVNALELDDSALYLCASSSLDRADGEQYFGPGTRLTVT.

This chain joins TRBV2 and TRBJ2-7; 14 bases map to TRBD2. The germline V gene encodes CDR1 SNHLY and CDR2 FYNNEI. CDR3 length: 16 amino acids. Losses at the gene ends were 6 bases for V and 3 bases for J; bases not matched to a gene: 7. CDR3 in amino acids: CASRIRGTSGSYEQYF. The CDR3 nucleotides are TGTGCCAGCAGAATCAGGGGGACTAGCGGGAGCTACGAGCAGTACTTC.